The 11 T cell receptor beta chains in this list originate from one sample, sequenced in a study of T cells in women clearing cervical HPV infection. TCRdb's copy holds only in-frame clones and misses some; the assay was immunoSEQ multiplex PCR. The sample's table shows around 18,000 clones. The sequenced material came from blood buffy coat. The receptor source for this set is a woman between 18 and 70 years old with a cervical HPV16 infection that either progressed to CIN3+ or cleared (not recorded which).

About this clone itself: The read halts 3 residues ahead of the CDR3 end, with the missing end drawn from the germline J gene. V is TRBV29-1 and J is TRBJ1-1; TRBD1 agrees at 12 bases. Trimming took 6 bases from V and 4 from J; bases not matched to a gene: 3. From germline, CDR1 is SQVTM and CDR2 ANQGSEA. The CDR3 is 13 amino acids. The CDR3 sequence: CSVRGQGATEAFF. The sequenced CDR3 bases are TGCAGCGTGAGGGGACAGGGGGCCACTGAA.

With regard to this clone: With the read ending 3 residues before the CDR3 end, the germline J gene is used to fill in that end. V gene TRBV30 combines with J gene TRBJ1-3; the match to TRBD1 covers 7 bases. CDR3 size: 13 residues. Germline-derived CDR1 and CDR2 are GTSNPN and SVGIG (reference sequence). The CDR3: CAWSPAGQSNIYF. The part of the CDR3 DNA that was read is TGTGCCTGGAGTCCGGCGGGACAGTCGAAT.

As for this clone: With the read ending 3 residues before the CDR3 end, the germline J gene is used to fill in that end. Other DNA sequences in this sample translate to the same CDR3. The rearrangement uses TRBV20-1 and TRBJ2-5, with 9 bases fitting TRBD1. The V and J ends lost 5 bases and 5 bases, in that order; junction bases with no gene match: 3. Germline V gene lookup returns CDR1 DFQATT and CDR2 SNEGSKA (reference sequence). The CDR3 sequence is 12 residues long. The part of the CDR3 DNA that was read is TGCAGTGCTTCCGGACAGGGGGAGACC. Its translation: CSASGQGET. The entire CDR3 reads CSASGQGETQYF.

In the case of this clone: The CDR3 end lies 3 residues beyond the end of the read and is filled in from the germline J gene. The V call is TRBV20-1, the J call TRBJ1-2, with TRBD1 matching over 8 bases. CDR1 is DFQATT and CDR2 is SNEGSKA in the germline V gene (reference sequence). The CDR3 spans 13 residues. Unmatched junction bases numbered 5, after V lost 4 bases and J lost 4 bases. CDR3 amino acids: CSATRGQGYGYTF. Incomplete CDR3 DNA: TGCAGTGCTACCAGGGGGCAGGGCTATGGC.

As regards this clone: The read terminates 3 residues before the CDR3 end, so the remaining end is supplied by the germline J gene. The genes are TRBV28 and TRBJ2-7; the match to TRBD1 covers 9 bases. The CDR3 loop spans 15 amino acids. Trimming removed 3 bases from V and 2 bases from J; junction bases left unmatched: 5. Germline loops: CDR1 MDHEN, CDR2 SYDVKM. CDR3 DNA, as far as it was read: TGTGCCAGCAGTTTCATGACAGGGGGACCCTACGAG. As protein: CASSFMTGGPYE. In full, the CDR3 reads CASSFMTGGPYEQYF.

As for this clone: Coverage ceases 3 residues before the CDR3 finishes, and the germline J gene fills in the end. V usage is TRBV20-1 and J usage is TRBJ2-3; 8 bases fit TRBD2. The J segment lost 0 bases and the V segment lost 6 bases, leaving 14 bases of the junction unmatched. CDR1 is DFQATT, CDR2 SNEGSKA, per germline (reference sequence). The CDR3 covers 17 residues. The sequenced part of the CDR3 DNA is TGCAGTGCCTCGTGGGCTAGCGGGCCTCATAGCACAGATACG. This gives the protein CSASWASGPHSTDT. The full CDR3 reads CSASWASGPHSTDTQYF.

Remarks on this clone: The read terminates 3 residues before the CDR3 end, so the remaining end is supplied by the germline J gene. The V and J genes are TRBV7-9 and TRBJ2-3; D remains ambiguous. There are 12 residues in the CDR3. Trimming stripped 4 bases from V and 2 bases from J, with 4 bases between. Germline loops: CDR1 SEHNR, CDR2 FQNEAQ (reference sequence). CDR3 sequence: CASSSLTDTQYF. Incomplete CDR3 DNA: TGTGCCAGCAGCTCCCTCACAGATACG.

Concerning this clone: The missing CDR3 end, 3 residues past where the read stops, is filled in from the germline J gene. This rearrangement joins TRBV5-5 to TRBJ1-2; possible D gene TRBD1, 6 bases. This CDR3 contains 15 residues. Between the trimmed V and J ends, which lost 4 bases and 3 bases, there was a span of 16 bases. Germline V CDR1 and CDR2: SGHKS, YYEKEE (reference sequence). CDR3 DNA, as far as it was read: TGTGCCAGCAGCCCGGACGGGGGGCTCTACTATGGC. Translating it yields CASSPDGGLYYG. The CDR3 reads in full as CASSPDGGLYYGYTF.

CDR3 DNA (partial): TGTGCCAGTAGTCCCACCCCAGGGGAA. Protein sequence: CASSPTPGE. The full CDR3 is CASSPTPGEAFF. The rearrangement joins TRBV19 to TRBJ1-1; D possibly corresponds to TRBD1 (5 bases). The CDR3 end lies 3 residues beyond the end of the read and is filled in from the germline J gene. From germline, CDR1 is LNHDA and CDR2 SQIVND (reference sequence). CDR3 size: 12 residues.

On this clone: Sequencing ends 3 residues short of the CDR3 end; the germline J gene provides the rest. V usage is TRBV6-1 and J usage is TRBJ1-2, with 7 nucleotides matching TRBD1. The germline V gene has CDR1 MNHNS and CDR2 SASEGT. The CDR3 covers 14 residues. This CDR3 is CASSEAGGGEGYTF. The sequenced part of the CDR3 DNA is TGTGCCAGCAGTGAAGCAGGGGGCGGGGAGGGC.

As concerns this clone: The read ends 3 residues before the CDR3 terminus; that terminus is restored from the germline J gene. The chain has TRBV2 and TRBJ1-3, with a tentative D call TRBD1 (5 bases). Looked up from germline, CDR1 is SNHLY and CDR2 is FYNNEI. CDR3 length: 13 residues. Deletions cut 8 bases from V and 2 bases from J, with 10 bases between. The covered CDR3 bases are TGTGCCAGCGAGATAGGGGCTGGAAACACC. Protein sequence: CASEIGAGNT. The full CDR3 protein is CASEIGAGNTIYF.